This paragraph covers one T cell receptor (beta chain) sequence. Its antigen specificity is not known. At one end, the junction sequence differs from germline, possibly due to a read error. Measured from the cysteine to the phenylalanine, the CDR3 is 11 residues long. Solely the CDR3 DNA is kept, with 33 bases framed from the first base. Systemically healthy Caucasian individuals from Russia, 39 in total and aged roughly 6 to 90 years, were included as donors. Ten milliliters of peripheral blood were drawn from each donor into EDTA-treated Vacutainer tubes. PBMCs were isolated by Ficoll-Paque density-gradient centrifugation, with at least 7 million obtained per sample. Total RNA was extracted from PBMCs with Trizol reagent, with at least 6 micrograms obtained per sample. For every donor, flow cytometry on a PBMC aliquot measured the percentage of naive CD45RAhigh/CD27high T cells. Library preparation employed 5' RACE. Sequenced on an Illumina HiSeq 2500. The second PCR ran for roughly 7 to 12 cycles and used a J-beta primer mix along with a sample-barcoded 5' primer. A template-switch 5' adaptor carrying 12 random nucleotides introduced a unique molecular identifier onto each TCR beta cDNA molecule. Each sample yielded at least 3 million CDR3-containing paired-end reads. The Mint cDNA synthesis kit, primed by a TRBC-specific oligonucleotide, was used to synthesize first-strand cDNA from all RNA. After uracil-DNA glycosylase treatment, a first 18-cycle PCR used universal primers M1SS and BC2_uni_R on all cDNA. On the study's bioinformatics: Normalization of each sample was performed by random selection of 1 million high-quality reads, each carrying a distinct molecular identifier. Reads with shared molecular identifiers were discarded instead of being binned into consensus sequences. MiTCR, with a Q25 quality threshold and the strictest error-elimination algorithm, was used for CDR3 identification, clonotype clustering and error correction. A nonparametric unseen species model using Euler transformation provided a lower-bound estimate of total TCR beta diversity. TCRdb cleaned the public reads at Q25 with fastp, built clones with MiXCR and kept in-frame beta chains. Each entry merges the rows of one CDR3 protein and shows their most common DNA and genes. V and J calls and clone size were set by TCRdb, not the authors. Here the sample has a few hundred thousand distinct CDR3 sequences; approximately 52% occur a single time. In total, the top ten clones hold around 49% of the sample.

This sample was taken from a study of blood T cells in healthy people across ages (dated by TCRdb to between 2014 and 2016). Regarding the complete study: In model experiments, template switching captured roughly one uniquely barcoded TCR beta cDNA molecule for every two T cells. Age-related changes in TCR beta repertoire diversity were measured in the study by deep sequencing normalized with unique cDNA molecular identifiers. Four age groups were formed from the donors: young (average approximately 15 years), middle-aged (roughly 38), aged (about 62) and long-lived (about 80). To avoid experimental bias, donors of different ages were spread randomly across the sequencing lanes. Using the same blood draw, the study looked at two additional independent replicas of 1 million unique cDNA reads for two donors, one aged 18 to 30 and the other aged 80 or older.

Beyond this particular receptor, the publication reports: Donor CMV infection status was unknown, potentially confounding age-related changes in expanded clonotypes. Compared with the aged group, the long-lived group had more naive CD4+ T cells, fewer expanded clones and increased TCR diversity, suggesting age selection. Conclusive comparison of naive and antigen-experienced compartments was prevented by the profiling of bulk unsorted PBMCs. Total diversity estimates from one million sequenced T cells were considered lower bounds and underestimates. Observed TCR beta diversity correlated strongly with the percentage of naive T cells measured by flow cytometry. Observed TCR beta diversity per million T cells fell roughly linearly with age, and a significant reduction was already apparent by age roughly 40.

Sequencing was performed on blood. The chain uses TRBV12-3 or TRBV12-4 and TRBJ2-3, with the D gene uncertain. This TCR was recovered from a man aged 55-75 years in good health. The CDR3 region has the sequence CASRRTDAQYF. The bases are TGTGCCAGCAGGCGCACAGATGCGCAGTATTTT.